Sequencing of this T cell receptor beta chain was carried out in a study of shared clonotypes between healthy human individuals. In the source study's methods: For the immunoSEQ data, sequences were junction-only without quality scores, so filtering differed. Here immunoSEQ multiplex PCR was the method, and the copy in TCRdb shows in-frame clones only, minus some. Clone size and the V and J calls come from that table; the DNA yielded D and trimming. The table includes fewer than 500,000 clones, 60% to 80% detected once. J lost 5 bases, V lost 4 bases, and 11 bases had no gene match. This CDR3 has 18 residues. Germline assignment: CDR1 SGHTA and CDR2 FQGTGA.

The sample comprised PBMCs. V is TRBV7-3 and J is TRBJ2-7; TRBD2 aligns across 16 bases. The TCR sequence derives from a woman in her thirties or forties in good health. Some clones in this sample may be carry-over from other donors' samples. For the CDR3, the DNA is TGTGCCAGCAGCTCCGAATCCGGGACTAGCGGGAGGGAGGACGAGCAGTACTTC. Its protein product is CASSSESGTSGREDEQYF.